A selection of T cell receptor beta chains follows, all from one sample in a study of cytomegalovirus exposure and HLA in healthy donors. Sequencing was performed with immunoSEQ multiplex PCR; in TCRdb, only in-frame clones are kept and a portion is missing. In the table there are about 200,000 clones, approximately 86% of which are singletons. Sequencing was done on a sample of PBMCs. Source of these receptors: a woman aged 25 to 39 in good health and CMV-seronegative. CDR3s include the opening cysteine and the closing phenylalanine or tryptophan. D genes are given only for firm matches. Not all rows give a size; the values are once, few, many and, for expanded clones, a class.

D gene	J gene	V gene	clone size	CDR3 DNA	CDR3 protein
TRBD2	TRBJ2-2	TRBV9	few	TGTGCCAGCAGCCAGCAGGCTAGCGGTTACACCGGGGAGCTGTTTTTT	CASSQQASGYTGELFF
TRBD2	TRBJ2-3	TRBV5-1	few	TGCGCCAGCAGCTTTCCGCGGGGGGGCGGTGATACGCAGTATTTT	CASSFPRGGGDTQYF
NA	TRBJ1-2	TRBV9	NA	TGTGCCAGCAGCGTAGGTGGTCCGGACTATGGCTACACCTTC	CASSVGGPDYGYTF
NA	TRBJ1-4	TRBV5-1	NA	TGCGCCAGCAGCTGGTCACAGTCAACTAATGAAAAACTGTTTTTT	CASSWSQSTNEKLFF
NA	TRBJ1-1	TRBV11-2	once	TGTGCCAGCGGGCTGACAGCGAACACTGAAGCTTTCTTT	CASGLTANTEAFF
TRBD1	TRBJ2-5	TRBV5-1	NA	TGCGCCAGCAGCCCGGACAGGCCTCGGCGGGCCCAGTACTTC	CASSPDRPRRAQYF
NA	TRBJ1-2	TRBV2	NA	TGTGCCAGCATAACCAGAGGCACTGGCTACACCTTC	CASITRGTGYTF
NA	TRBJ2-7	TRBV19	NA	TGTGCCAGTAGTACCTTCGACAGGTTCCCCTACGAGCAGTACTTC	CASSTFDRFPYEQYF
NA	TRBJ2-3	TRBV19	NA	TGTGCCAGTAGTCTAGTAAGCACAGATACGCAGTATTTT	CASSLVSTDTQYF
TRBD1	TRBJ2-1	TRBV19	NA	TGTGCCAGTAACAGGGGGCGCGCGAATGAGCAGTTCTTC	CASNRGRANEQFF
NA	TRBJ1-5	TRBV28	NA	TGTGCCAGCAGTCCCACGGGACACCTGAGAGGCAATCAGCCCCAGCATTTT	CASSPTGHLRGNQPQHF
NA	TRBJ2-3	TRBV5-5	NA	TGTGCCAGCAGCTTGGTTGGCTTCAACACAGATACGCAGTATTTT	CASSLVGFNTDTQYF
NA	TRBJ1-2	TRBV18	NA	TGTGCCAGCTCACCACCTACTGGGAGATTTGGCTACACCTTC	CASSPPTGRFGYTF
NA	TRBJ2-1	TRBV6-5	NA	TGTGCCAGCAGTTACAGGACAGTAGGCGATGAGCAGTTCTTC	CASSYRTVGDEQFF
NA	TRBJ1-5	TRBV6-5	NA	TGTGCCAGCAGTTTTACCCGGGGTATACGCAATCAGCCCCAGCATTTT	CASSFTRGIRNQPQHF
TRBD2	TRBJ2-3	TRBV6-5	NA	TGTGCCAGCAGTTATCGAGCGGGAGGGCCCTCAGATACGCAGTATTTT	CASSYRAGGPSDTQYF
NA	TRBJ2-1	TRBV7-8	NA	TGTGCCAGCAGCTTAGTGGAAGGGACTTACAATGAGCAGTTCTTC	CASSLVEGTYNEQFF
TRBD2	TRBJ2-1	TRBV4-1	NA	TGCGCCAGCAGCCCCCCCCGAGGGACTAGCGGGGGCGCTGAGCAGTTCTTC	CASSPPRGTSGGAEQFF
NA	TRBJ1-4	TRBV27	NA	TGTGCCAGCAGTTTATACGGGGGGGGCAATGAAAAACTGTTTTTT	CASSLYGGGNEKLFF
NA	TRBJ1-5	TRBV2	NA	TGTGCCAGCAGGGGAGGGACGGATGGACAGCCCCAGCATTTT	CASRGGTDGQPQHF
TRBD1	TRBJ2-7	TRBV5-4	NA	TGTGCCAGCAGCCGGGACCCGGGACAGGTCTACGAGCAGTACTTC	CASSRDPGQVYEQYF
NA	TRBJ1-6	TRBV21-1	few	TGTGCCAGCGGGATGGTCGGACTAAACCGAGTCAGGCAGGGACCCCTCCACTTT	CASGMVGLNRVRQGPLHF
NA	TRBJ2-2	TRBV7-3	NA	TGTGCCAGCAGCCCCGGGTTCGGAGGAAACACCGGGGAGCTGTTTTTT	CASSPGFGGNTGELFF
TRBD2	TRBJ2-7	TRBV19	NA	TGTGCCAGTGCTACCGGGACTAGAGGGTTCCACGAGCAGTACTTC	CASATGTRGFHEQYF
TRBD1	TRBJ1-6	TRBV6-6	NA	TGTGCCAGCAGTGACAGGGAGCAGGGTTGGTCACCCCTCCACTTT	CASSDREQGWSPLHF
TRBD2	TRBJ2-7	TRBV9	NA	TGTGCCAGCAGCCCCCGCGGGGGTTACGAGCAGTACTTC	CASSPRGGYEQYF
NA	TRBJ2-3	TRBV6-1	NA	TGTGCCAGCAGTGAAAACCTAGTCATCTCATTGGCAGATACGCAGTATTTT	CASSENLVISLADTQYF
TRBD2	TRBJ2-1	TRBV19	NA	TGTGCCAGTAGTATTTCGGCGGGGGGTCACAATGAGCAGTTCTTC	CASSISAGGHNEQFF
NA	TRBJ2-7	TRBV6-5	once	TGTGCCAGTCGGACACCAGACTACGAGCAGTACTTC	CASRTPDYEQYF
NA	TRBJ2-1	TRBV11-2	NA	TGTGCCAGCAGCTTAGAAGCGCGCTGGTATTTGAATGAGCAGTTCTTC	CASSLEARWYLNEQFF
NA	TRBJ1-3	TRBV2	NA	TGTGCCACCGGGGCCCCGGGGGGCACCATATATTTT	CATGAPGGTIYF
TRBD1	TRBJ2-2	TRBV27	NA	TGTGCCAGCACAAACTACAGGGGGACCCGGAACACCGGGGAGCTGTTTTTT	CASTNYRGTRNTGELFF